These 3 T cell receptor beta chains were sequenced from one sample in a study of T cell responses to AZD1222 COVID-19 vaccine. TCRdb keeps only in-frame clones here, not all; method: immunoSEQ multiplex PCR. The sample has some 110,000 clones, 65% to 85% seen once. The sequencing here drew on peripheral blood, taken on day 0 of AZD1222 vaccination. These receptors originate from an adult in good health.

The chain carries TRBV28 and TRBJ1-5; D might be TRBD1 (6 bases). The CDR3 spans 13 residues. V gave up 7 bases and J gave up 7 bases, with 14 bases separating them. Germline CDR1 and CDR2: MDHEN and SYDVKM. CDR3 in amino acids: CASIRGTQQPQHF. Written as DNA, the CDR3 is TGTGCCAGCATTAGGGGGACGCAGCAGCCCCAGCATTTT.

J is TRBJ1-1 and V is TRBV5-6, with no clear D. The CDR3 runs to 13 residues. The V end was cut by 4 bases, the J end by 3 bases, with 10 bases between. Germline CDR1 SGHDT, CDR2 YYEEEE. The CDR3 region is CASSLREYTEAFF. CDR3 nucleotides: TGTGCCAGCAGCCTGCGGGAGTACACTGAAGCTTTCTTT.

The chain couples TRBV11-1 to TRBJ2-7, with TRBD2 matching 8 bases. Trimming took 7 bases from V and 4 from J; bases not matched to a gene: 12. This CDR3 comprises 15 residues. Germline CDR1 and CDR2: SGHAT and FQDESV (reference sequence). Written as DNA, the CDR3 is TGTGCCAGCACCCAGCGGGGGACTGTGCTTTACGAGCAGTACTTC. The encoded protein is CASTQRGTVLYEQYF.